This T cell receptor beta chain was captured by sequencing in a study of identical twins. TCRdb passed the 5' RACE reads through MiXCR, listing each CDR3 protein once. This table has roughly 570,000 distinct CDR3 sequences, roughly 9.5% appearing once. Overall study results and limits: A lower insertion count was a feature of abundant cord blood beta clonotypes, with no such feature in memory repertoires.

This CDR3 is 15 amino acids long. Trimming pared 4 bases from V and 6 bases from J, leaving 15 bases between. Per germline, CDR1 SNHLY and CDR2 FYNNEI. This clonotype was recorded many times. Its specificity is not known. These data were likewise used in another study, on yellow fever vaccine responses in identical twins. That source notes: Vaccine T cell responses of twins reportedly seemed partly convergent and partly personalized.

Specimen: PBMCs. This chain connects TRBV2 to TRBJ2-2; no clear D. This clonotype originated in a woman aged 18-29 years in good health. The CDR3 region is CASSGGAGSAGELFF. The CDR3 region has the DNA TGTGCCAGCAGTGGCGGCGCCGGATCGGCCGGGGAGCTGTTTTTT.